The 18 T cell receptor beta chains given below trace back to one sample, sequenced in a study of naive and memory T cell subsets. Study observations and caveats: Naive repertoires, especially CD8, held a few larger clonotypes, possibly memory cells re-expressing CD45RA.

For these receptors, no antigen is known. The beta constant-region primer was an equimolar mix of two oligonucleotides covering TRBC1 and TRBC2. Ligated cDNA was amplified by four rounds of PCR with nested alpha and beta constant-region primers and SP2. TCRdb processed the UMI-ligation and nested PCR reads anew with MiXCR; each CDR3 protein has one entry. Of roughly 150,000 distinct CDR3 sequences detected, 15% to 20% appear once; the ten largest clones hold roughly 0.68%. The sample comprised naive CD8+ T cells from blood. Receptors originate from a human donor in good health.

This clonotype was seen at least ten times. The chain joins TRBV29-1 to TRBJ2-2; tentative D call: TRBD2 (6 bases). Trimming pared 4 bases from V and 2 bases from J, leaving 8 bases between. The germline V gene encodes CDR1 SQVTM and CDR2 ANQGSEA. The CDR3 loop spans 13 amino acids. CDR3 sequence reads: CSVVGGNTGELFF. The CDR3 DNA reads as TGCAGCGTTGTGGGGGGAAACACCGGGGAGCTGTTTTTT.

The CDR3, as DNA: TGTGCCACCAAACAGGGAGAGGATGAGCAGTTCTTC. Protein product: CATKQGEDEQFF. This chain connects TRBV6-6 to TRBJ2-1; possible D gene TRBD1, 6 bases. The CDR3 length is 12 residues. The germline V gene encodes CDR1 MNHNY and CDR2 SVGAGI (reference sequence). The V end was cut by 10 bases, the J end by 8 bases, with 15 bases between.

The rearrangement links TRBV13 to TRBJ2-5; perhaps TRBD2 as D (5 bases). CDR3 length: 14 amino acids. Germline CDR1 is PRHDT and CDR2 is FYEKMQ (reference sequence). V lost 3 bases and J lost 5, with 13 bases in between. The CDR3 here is CASSFRLAMETQYF. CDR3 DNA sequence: TGTGCCAGCAGCTTTAGGCTAGCTATGGAGACCCAGTACTTC.

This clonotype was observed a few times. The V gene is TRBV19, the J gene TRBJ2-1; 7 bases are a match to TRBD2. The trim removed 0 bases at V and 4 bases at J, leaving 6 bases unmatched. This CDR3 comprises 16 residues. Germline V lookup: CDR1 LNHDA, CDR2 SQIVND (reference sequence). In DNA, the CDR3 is TGTGCCAGTAGTATAGATCTGGGGGAGGGGTACAATGAGCAGTTCTTC. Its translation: CASSIDLGEGYNEQFF.

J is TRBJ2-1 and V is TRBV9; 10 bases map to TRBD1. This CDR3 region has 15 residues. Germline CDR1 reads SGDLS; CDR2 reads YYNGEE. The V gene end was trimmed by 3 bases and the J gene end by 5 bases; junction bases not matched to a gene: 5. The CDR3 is CASSAWTGGNNEQFF. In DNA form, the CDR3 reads TGTGCCAGCAGCGCCTGGACAGGGGGTAACAATGAGCAGTTCTTC.

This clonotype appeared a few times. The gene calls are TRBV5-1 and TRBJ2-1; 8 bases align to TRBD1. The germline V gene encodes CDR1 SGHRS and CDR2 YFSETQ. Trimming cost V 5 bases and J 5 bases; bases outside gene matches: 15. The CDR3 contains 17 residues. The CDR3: CASRHFPPGTGHNEQFF. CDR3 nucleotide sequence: TGCGCCAGCAGACACTTTCCCCCCGGGACAGGTCACAATGAGCAGTTCTTC.

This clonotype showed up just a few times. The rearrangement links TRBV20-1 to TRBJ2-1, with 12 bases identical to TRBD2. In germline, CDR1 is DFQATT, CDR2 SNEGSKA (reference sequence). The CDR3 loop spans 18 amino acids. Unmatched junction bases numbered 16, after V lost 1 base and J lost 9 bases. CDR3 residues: CSARGGPGLAGRLVEQFF. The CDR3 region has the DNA TGCAGTGCTAGAGGGGGTCCTGGACTAGCGGGACGTTTAGTTGAGCAGTTCTTC.

In DNA form, the CDR3 reads TGTGCCACCAGCAGAGATTACAGCCAAGAGACCCAGTACTTC. It encodes CATSRDYSQETQYF. The rearrangement joins TRBV15 to TRBJ2-5; D is ambiguous. The ends were cut back, 0 bases at V and 1 base at J, with 6 bases in the middle. Germline CDR1 LNHNV, CDR2 YYDKDF (reference sequence). CDR3 length equals 14 residues.

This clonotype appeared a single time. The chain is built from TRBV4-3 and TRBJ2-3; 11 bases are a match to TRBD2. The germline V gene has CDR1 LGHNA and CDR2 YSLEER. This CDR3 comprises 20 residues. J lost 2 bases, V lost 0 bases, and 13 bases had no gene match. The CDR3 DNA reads TGCGCCAGCAGCCAAGATAATTTTGGTAGCGGGAGGGCCGACACAGATACGCAGTATTTT. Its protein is CASSQDNFGSGRADTDTQYF.

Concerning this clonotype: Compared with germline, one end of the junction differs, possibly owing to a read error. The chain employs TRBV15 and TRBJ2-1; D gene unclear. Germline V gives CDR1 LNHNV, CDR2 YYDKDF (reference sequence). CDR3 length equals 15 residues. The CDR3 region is CVTSRDLSPGREQFF. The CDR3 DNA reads TGTGTCACCAGCAGAGATCTCAGCCCCGGCCGTGAGCAGTTCTTC. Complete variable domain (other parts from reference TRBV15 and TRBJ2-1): DAMVIQNPRYQVTQFGKPVTLSCSQTLNHNVMYWYQQKSSQAPKLLFHYYDKDFNNEADTPDNFQSRRPNTSFCFLDIRSPGLGDTAMYLCVTSRDLSPGREQFFGPGTRLTVL.

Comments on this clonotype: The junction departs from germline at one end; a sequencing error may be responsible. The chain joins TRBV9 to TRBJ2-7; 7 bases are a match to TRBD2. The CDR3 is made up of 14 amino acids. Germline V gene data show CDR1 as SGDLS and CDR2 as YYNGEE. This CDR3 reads CASSIWEGSDEQYF. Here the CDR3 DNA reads TGTGCCAGCAGCATTTGGGAGGGCTCCGACGAGCAGTACTTC.

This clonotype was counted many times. The CDR3 here is CSVGTGNSYEQYF. CDR3 sequence (DNA): TGCAGCGTTGGAACCGGGAACTCCTACGAGCAGTACTTC. The chain has TRBV29-1 and TRBJ2-7; possibly TRBD2 for D (5 bases). The CDR3 sequence is 13 residues long. Looked up from germline, CDR1 is SQVTM and CDR2 is ANQGSEA. Deletions cut 4 bases from V and 0 bases from J, with 10 bases between.

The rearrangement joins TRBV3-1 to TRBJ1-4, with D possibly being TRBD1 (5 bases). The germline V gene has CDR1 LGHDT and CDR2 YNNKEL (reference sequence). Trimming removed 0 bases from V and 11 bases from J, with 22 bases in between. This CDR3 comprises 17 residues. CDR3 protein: CASSQDLPWGVDLKLFF. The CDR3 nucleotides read TGTGCCAGCAGCCAAGATCTTCCGTGGGGGGTTGATCTGAAACTGTTTTTT.

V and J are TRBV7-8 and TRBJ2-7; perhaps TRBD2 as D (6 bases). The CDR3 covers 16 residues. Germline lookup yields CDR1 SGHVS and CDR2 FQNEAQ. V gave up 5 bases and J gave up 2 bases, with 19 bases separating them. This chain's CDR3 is CASSPTGVGSPYEQYF. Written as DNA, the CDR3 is TGTGCCAGCAGCCCGACCGGGGTCGGGAGCCCCTACGAGCAGTACTTC. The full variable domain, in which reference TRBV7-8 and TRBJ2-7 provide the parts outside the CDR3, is GAGVSQSPRYKVAKRGQDVALRCDPISGHVSLFWYQQALGQGPEFLTYFQNEAQLDKSGLPSDRFFAERPEGSVSTLKIQRTQQEDSAVYLCASSPTGVGSPYEQYFGPGTRLTVT.

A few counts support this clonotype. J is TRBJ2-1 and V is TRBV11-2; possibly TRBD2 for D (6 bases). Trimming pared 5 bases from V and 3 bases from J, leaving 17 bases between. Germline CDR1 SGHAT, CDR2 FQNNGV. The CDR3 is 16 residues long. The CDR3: CASSPLREAFYNEQFF. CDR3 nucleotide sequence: TGTGCCAGCAGCCCTTTGAGGGAGGCCTTCTACAATGAGCAGTTCTTC.

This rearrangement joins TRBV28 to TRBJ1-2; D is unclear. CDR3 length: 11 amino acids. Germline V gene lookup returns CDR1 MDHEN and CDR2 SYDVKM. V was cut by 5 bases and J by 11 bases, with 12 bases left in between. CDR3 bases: TGTGCCAGCAGTCCCAGTGGCCTGTACACCTTC. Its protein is CASSPSGLYTF.

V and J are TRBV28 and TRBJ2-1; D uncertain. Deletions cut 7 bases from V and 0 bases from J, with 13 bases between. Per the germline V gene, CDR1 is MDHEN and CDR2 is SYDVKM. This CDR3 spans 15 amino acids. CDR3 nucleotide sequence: TGTGCCAGCACTATATCCTTCAGCTCCTACAATGAGCAGTTCTTC. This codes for CASTISFSSYNEQFF.

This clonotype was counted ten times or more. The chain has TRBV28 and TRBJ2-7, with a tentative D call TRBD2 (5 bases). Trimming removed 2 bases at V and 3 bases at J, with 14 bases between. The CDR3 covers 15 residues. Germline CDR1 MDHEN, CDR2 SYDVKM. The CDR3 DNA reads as TGTGCCAGCAGTTTAAGCACGGACTTAATCTACGAGCAGTACTTC. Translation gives CASSLSTDLIYEQYF.